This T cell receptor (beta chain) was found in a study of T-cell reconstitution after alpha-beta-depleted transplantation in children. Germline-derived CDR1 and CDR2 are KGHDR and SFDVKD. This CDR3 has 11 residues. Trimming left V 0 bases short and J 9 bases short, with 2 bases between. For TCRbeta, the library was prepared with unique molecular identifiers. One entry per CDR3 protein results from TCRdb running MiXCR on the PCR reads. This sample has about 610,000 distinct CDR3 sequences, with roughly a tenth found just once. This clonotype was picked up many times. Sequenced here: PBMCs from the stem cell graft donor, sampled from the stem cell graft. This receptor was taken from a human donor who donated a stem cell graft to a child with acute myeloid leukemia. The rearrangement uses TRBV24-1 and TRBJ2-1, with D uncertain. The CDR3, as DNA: TGTGCCACCAGTGATTTGATTGAGCAGTTCTTC. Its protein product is CATSDLIEQFF.